These T cell receptor beta chains were read from a single sample in a study of blood T cell repertoires in COVID-19. Only in-frame clones appear in the TCRdb table, and some are missing; sequencing was by immunoSEQ multiplex PCR. This table has 250,000 to 300,000 clones, 86% appearing once. The material sequenced was peripheral blood. Receptors originate from a man in his late teens or twenties with active or convalescent COVID-19. Both conserved end residues are part of each CDR3. A D gene is named only where the DNA matches it firmly. Clone size is shown for a subset of rows, as once, few, many or a class of expanded clone.

clone size: NA; D gene: NA; V gene: TRBV6-2/TRBV6-3; J gene: TRBJ1-1; CDR3 DNA: TGTGCCAGCAGTTACCGACAGGTCGGGCAGGCTTTCTTT; CDR3 protein: CASSYRQVGQAFF
clone size: NA; D gene: NA; V gene: TRBV12-3/TRBV12-4; J gene: TRBJ2-1; CDR3 DNA: TGTGCCAGCAGTTCCCAGTACTACAATGAGCAGTTCTTC; CDR3 protein: CASSSQYYNEQFF
clone size: NA; D gene: NA; V gene: TRBV4-1; J gene: TRBJ2-3; CDR3 DNA: TGCGCCAGCAGCCAAGATATGAGACTAGTCTTGCATTTT; CDR3 protein: CASSQDMRLVLHF
clone size: NA; D gene: NA; V gene: TRBV28; J gene: TRBJ2-1; CDR3 DNA: TGTGCCACCGATACCCGACGGGACAAGCAGTTCTTC; CDR3 protein: CATDTRRDKQFF
clone size: NA; D gene: TRBD2; V gene: TRBV11-2; J gene: TRBJ2-3; CDR3 DNA: TGTGCCAGCAGCACCGGACTAGCAGTAGATACGCAGTATTTT; CDR3 protein: CASSTGLAVDTQYF
clone size: NA; D gene: NA; V gene: TRBV3-1/TRBV3-2; J gene: TRBJ2-5; CDR3 DNA: TGTGCCAGCAGCCAACCAGGGGCTCTGAAAGAGACCCAGTACTTC; CDR3 protein: CASSQPGALKETQYF
clone size: NA; D gene: NA; V gene: TRBV6-5; J gene: TRBJ1-6; CDR3 DNA: TGTGCCACCGGGGGGTCCTATAATTCACCCCTCCACTTT; CDR3 protein: CATGGSYNSPLHF
clone size: NA; D gene: TRBD1; V gene: TRBV28; J gene: TRBJ1-2; CDR3 DNA: TGTGCCAGCACCTTAGGACAGGGAGATGGCTACACCTTC; CDR3 protein: CASTLGQGDGYTF
clone size: NA; D gene: NA; V gene: TRBV5-1; J gene: TRBJ1-6; CDR3 DNA: TGCGCCAGCAGCCGGTTGGGACACAGGGCCTATAATTCACCCCTCCACTTT; CDR3 protein: CASSRLGHRAYNSPLHF
clone size: NA; D gene: TRBD2; V gene: TRBV7-2; J gene: TRBJ2-7; CDR3 DNA: TGTGCCAGCAGCTTCGGGACTAGTATGTACGAGCAGTACTTC; CDR3 protein: CASSFGTSMYEQYF
clone size: NA; D gene: NA; V gene: TRBV10-2; J gene: TRBJ1-1; CDR3 DNA: TGCGCCAGCAGTGAGTCGCAGCGCCCCGCAAGTAACACTGAAGCTTTCTTT; CDR3 protein: CASSESQRPASNTEAFF
clone size: few; D gene: TRBD1; V gene: TRBV29-1; J gene: TRBJ2-7; CDR3 DNA: TGCAGCGTTGCCTTAACCGGGACAGGGGCTGGAGAGCAGTACTTC; CDR3 protein: CSVALTGTGAGEQYF
clone size: NA; D gene: TRBD1; V gene: TRBV6-2/TRBV6-3; J gene: TRBJ1-5; CDR3 DNA: TGTGCCAGCAACCCAGCAGGGGGTTTGGTGTACGATCAGCCCCAGCATTTT; CDR3 protein: CASNPAGGLVYDQPQHF
clone size: once; D gene: TRBD2; V gene: TRBV25-1; J gene: TRBJ2-1; CDR3 DNA: TGTGCCAGCAGTGAATATTTTCGGGACTACACGGCCAACAATGAGCAGTTCTTC; CDR3 protein: CASSEYFRDYTANNEQFF
clone size: NA; D gene: TRBD2; V gene: TRBV24-1; J gene: TRBJ2-2; CDR3 DNA: TGTGCCACCAGTCTTTCTAGCGGGAATTACGGGGAGCTGTTTTTT; CDR3 protein: CATSLSSGNYGELFF
clone size: NA; D gene: NA; V gene: TRBV28; J gene: TRBJ1-3; CDR3 DNA: TGTGCCACCGACTCCGGAAACACCATATATTTT; CDR3 protein: CATDSGNTIYF
clone size: NA; D gene: NA; V gene: TRBV12-3/TRBV12-4; J gene: TRBJ1-2; CDR3 DNA: TGTGCCAGCAGTCCTCACTCCCCTTATGGCTACACCTTC; CDR3 protein: CASSPHSPYGYTF
clone size: NA; D gene: TRBD2; V gene: TRBV2; J gene: TRBJ2-3; CDR3 DNA: TGTGCCAGCAGTACCGGACTAGCGGGAACTGATACGCAGTATTTT; CDR3 protein: CASSTGLAGTDTQYF
clone size: NA; D gene: NA; V gene: TRBV5-4; J gene: TRBJ1-1; CDR3 DNA: TGTGCCAGCTATCAGAGGAAGGGAGTTCACACTGAAGCTTTCTTT; CDR3 protein: CASYQRKGVHTEAFF
clone size: NA; D gene: TRBD2; V gene: TRBV2; J gene: TRBJ2-3; CDR3 DNA: TGTGCCAGCAGGCCAGCGGGGGGACCAGATACGCAGTATTTT; CDR3 protein: CASRPAGGPDTQYF
clone size: NA; D gene: NA; V gene: TRBV7-2; J gene: TRBJ1-5; CDR3 DNA: TGTGCCAGCAGCTTAGGAGGAGGCCAGCCCCAGCATTTT; CDR3 protein: CASSLGGGQPQHF
clone size: NA; D gene: NA; V gene: TRBV18; J gene: TRBJ2-5; CDR3 DNA: TGTGCCAGCTCACCGCGGGACTCAGGCGGTAGCGAGACCCAGTACTTC; CDR3 protein: CASSPRDSGGSETQYF
clone size: NA; D gene: TRBD2; V gene: TRBV7-2; J gene: TRBJ2-2; CDR3 DNA: TGTGCCAGCAGCTCCACGATTTTAGCGGGCACCGGGGAGCTGTTTTTT; CDR3 protein: CASSSTILAGTGELFF
clone size: NA; D gene: TRBD2; V gene: TRBV9; J gene: TRBJ2-7; CDR3 DNA: TGTGCCAGCAGCGCACGTAGCGGGGTTCTAGGGGAGCAGTACTTC; CDR3 protein: CASSARSGVLGEQYF
clone size: NA; D gene: NA; V gene: TRBV6-4; J gene: TRBJ2-7; CDR3 DNA: TGTGCCAGCAGTGACCGTGGGGGGAGCGGCTACGAGCAGTACTTC; CDR3 protein: CASSDRGGSGYEQYF
clone size: NA; D gene: NA; V gene: TRBV12-3/TRBV12-4; J gene: TRBJ1-1; CDR3 DNA: TGTGCCAGCAGTTTGTGGAGGAACACTGAAGCTTTCTTT; CDR3 protein: CASSLWRNTEAFF
clone size: NA; D gene: NA; V gene: TRBV28; J gene: TRBJ1-5; CDR3 DNA: TGTGCCAGCAGTTCCCCAGGGGTCTTTGGCAATCAGCCCCAGCATTTT; CDR3 protein: CASSSPGVFGNQPQHF
clone size: NA; D gene: NA; V gene: TRBV7-2; J gene: TRBJ2-5; CDR3 DNA: TGTGCCAGCAGCTACCGGTATCAGGGGGAGACCCAGTACTTC; CDR3 protein: CASSYRYQGETQYF
clone size: NA; D gene: TRBD2; V gene: TRBV28; J gene: TRBJ2-2; CDR3 DNA: TGTGCCAGCAGGACTAGCGGGGGGCTAGCGAACACCGGGGAGCTGTTTTTT; CDR3 protein: CASRTSGGLANTGELFF
clone size: NA; D gene: TRBD1; V gene: TRBV6-5; J gene: TRBJ1-5; CDR3 DNA: TGTGCCAGCAGTCGACAGGGGATACGGAATCAGCCCCAGCATTTT; CDR3 protein: CASSRQGIRNQPQHF
clone size: few; D gene: NA; V gene: TRBV11-2; J gene: TRBJ1-1; CDR3 DNA: TGTGCCAGCAGCCGCCAGAGGGAAGAAACTGAAGCTTTCTTT; CDR3 protein: CASSRQREETEAFF
clone size: once; D gene: TRBD1; V gene: TRBV6-6; J gene: TRBJ2-7; CDR3 DNA: TGTGCCAGCAGTTACACGGACAGGGAGCCCGAGCAGTACTTC; CDR3 protein: CASSYTDREPEQYF
clone size: NA; D gene: NA; V gene: TRBV7-9; J gene: TRBJ2-7; CDR3 DNA: TGTGCCAGCAGCTTCTCCGACGGGGGACTCCACGAGCAGTACTTC; CDR3 protein: CASSFSDGGLHEQYF
clone size: NA; D gene: NA; V gene: TRBV5-1; J gene: TRBJ2-2; CDR3 DNA: TGCGCCAGCAGCGCCTTCCCCGAGGGCACCGGGGAGCTGTTTTTT; CDR3 protein: CASSAFPEGTGELFF
clone size: NA; D gene: NA; V gene: TRBV4-2; J gene: TRBJ2-5; CDR3 DNA: TGTGCCAGCAGCCAACTCGGGATAGCGGCACAAGAGACCCAGTACTTC; CDR3 protein: CASSQLGIAAQETQYF
clone size: NA; D gene: NA; V gene: TRBV9; J gene: TRBJ1-6; CDR3 DNA: TGTGCCAGCAGTGAAGACAGCCGTCATTCACCCCTCCACTTT; CDR3 protein: CASSEDSRHSPLHF
clone size: NA; D gene: NA; V gene: TRBV3-1/TRBV3-2; J gene: TRBJ2-2; CDR3 DNA: TGTGCCAGCAGCCCCACGATCGGCACCGGGGAGCTGTTTTTT; CDR3 protein: CASSPTIGTGELFF
clone size: NA; D gene: NA; V gene: TRBV19; J gene: TRBJ1-1; CDR3 DNA: TGTGCCAGTAACCGGGGCACTGAAGCTTTCTTT; CDR3 protein: CASNRGTEAFF
clone size: NA; D gene: NA; V gene: TRBV3-1/TRBV3-2; J gene: TRBJ1-1; CDR3 DNA: TGTGCCAGCAGCCGCGCGGACACGAACACTGAAGCTTTCTTT; CDR3 protein: CASSRADTNTEAFF
clone size: NA; D gene: TRBD1; V gene: TRBV5-1; J gene: TRBJ2-7; CDR3 DNA: TGCGCCAGCAGCTTGGAACCAGGGGGCCACTACGAGCAGTACTTC; CDR3 protein: CASSLEPGGHYEQYF
clone size: NA; D gene: NA; V gene: TRBV13; J gene: TRBJ2-4; CDR3 DNA: TGTGCCAGCAGCCACCACCCGGGCCAGGGGGGAAACATTCAGTACTTC; CDR3 protein: CASSHHPGQGGNIQYF
clone size: NA; D gene: NA; V gene: TRBV10-3; J gene: TRBJ2-3; CDR3 DNA: TGTGCCATCAGTGAAGACAGTCAGGATACGCAGTATTTT; CDR3 protein: CAISEDSQDTQYF
clone size: NA; D gene: NA; V gene: TRBV3-1/TRBV3-2; J gene: TRBJ1-1; CDR3 DNA: TGTGCCAGCAGCCCCACAGGAAAATTAACCCGCGGGGCTGAAGCTTTCTTT; CDR3 protein: CASSPTGKLTRGAEAFF
clone size: many; D gene: TRBD2; V gene: TRBV6-5; J gene: TRBJ2-5; CDR3 DNA: TGTGCCAGCAGTAGACTAGCGGGAGGGCAAGAGACCCAGTACTTC; CDR3 protein: CASSRLAGGQETQYF
clone size: NA; D gene: NA; V gene: TRBV5-4; J gene: TRBJ1-1; CDR3 DNA: TGTGCCAGCAGCTTGGGTCTACAGGGAAACACTGAAGCTTTCTTT; CDR3 protein: CASSLGLQGNTEAFF
clone size: NA; D gene: TRBD1; V gene: TRBV24-1; J gene: TRBJ2-3; CDR3 DNA: TGTGCCACCAGTGACCAGGACAGGGGAAGCGGGGAAGGAACAGATACGCAGTATTTT; CDR3 protein: CATSDQDRGSGEGTDTQYF
clone size: NA; D gene: NA; V gene: TRBV9; J gene: TRBJ2-7; CDR3 DNA: TGTGCCAGCAGCCCTACGGGGTTCTCCTACGAGCAGTACTTC; CDR3 protein: CASSPTGFSYEQYF
clone size: NA; D gene: NA; V gene: TRBV28; J gene: TRBJ1-3; CDR3 DNA: TGTGCCAGCAGTCGACAGGTGGCTGGAAACACCATATATTTT; CDR3 protein: CASSRQVAGNTIYF
clone size: NA; D gene: NA; V gene: TRBV6-5; J gene: TRBJ2-5; CDR3 DNA: TGTGCCAGCGGGACACTAGACCAAGAGACCCAGTACTTC; CDR3 protein: CASGTLDQETQYF
clone size: NA; D gene: TRBD1; V gene: TRBV18; J gene: TRBJ2-7; CDR3 DNA: TGTGCCAGCTCACCACCGTCGGGGACAGGGGGATACGAGCAGTACTTC; CDR3 protein: CASSPPSGTGGYEQYF
clone size: NA; D gene: TRBD1; V gene: TRBV5-6; J gene: TRBJ1-5; CDR3 DNA: TGTGCCAGCAGTTTAGGGGCACGGACAGGACAATCAGCCCAGCATTTT; CDR3 protein: CASSLGARTGQSAQHF